This entry is about one T cell receptor beta chain. At least ten counts were recorded for this clonotype. The antigen it recognizes is unknown. There are no base qualities to consult, and no much larger clone falls within one base. The CDR3 spans 16 residues, from the cysteine through the phenylalanine. The CDR3 DNA has 48 bases and is translated from base 1. The germline V gene (reference sequence) yields LNHNV for CDR1 and YYDKDF for CDR2. Here V drops 5 bases and J drops 1 base, and the junction holds 5 bases not matched to any gene. The sample belongs to a study of T cell repertoires in cytomegalovirus infection (dated by TCRdb to 2018 to 2020). At the level of the whole study: Donor HLA type was relevant to the analysis, because carriage of CMV infection together with the matching HLA type was indicated by public TCR beta signatures.

Beyond this particular receptor, the publication reports: The ex vivo response was dominated by HLA-C-restricted CMV-specific TCR beta clonotypes, which also provided the single most frequent clonotype in two of eight donors. In both this cohort and an independent roughly 350-donor cohort, the cumulative frequency of public TCR beta family members distinguished carriers of CMV infection plus the relevant HLA type.

Sequencing instrument: Illumina HiSeq 1500. TCRdb cleaned the public reads at Q25 with fastp, built clones with MiXCR and kept in-frame beta chains. Identical CDR3 protein sequences are pooled into one entry, listed with their most common genes and DNA. The sample profile shows 450,000 to 600,000 distinct CDR3 sequences; 10% to 12% of them were found once. The biggest ten clones account for more than 8.5% of the sample. The chain is assembled from TRBV15 and TRBJ2-1; TRBD1 lines up with 10 middle nucleotides. Sequencing input: PBMCs. The TCR originated in a human donor in good health (CMV status not recorded). Some clones in this sample may be carry-over from other donors' samples. CDR3 sequence: CATSAGTGVSYNEQFF. The nucleotides read TGTGCCACCAGCGCCGGGACAGGGGTTTCCTACAATGAGCAGTTCTTC.